The 21 T cell receptor beta chains in this list originate from one sample, sequenced in a study of neoadjuvant anti-PD-1 for oral cavity cancer. Time point meaning: after neoadjuvant nivolumab, at surgical resection. Measured with immunoSEQ multiplex PCR; TCRdb has only the in-frame clones, and not every one. The repertoire has about 8,100 clones, 62% of them found once; the top ten carry roughly 3%. Sample: PBMCs, taken after nivolumab (anti-PD-1) treatment. The source of these receptors is a person aged 40 to 85 with oral cavity squamous cell carcinoma.

The V and J genes are TRBV10-1 and TRBJ2-1; tentatively, D is TRBD2 (6 bases). Germline CDR1 is WNHNN and CDR2 is SYGVQD (reference sequence). The V end was cut by 0 bases, the J end by 10 bases, with 7 bases between. This CDR3 region has 12 residues. CDR3: CASSESREEQFF. CDR3 nucleotides: TGCGCCAGCAGTGAGTCACGGGAGGAGCAGTTCTTC.

This rearrangement joins TRBV4-3 to TRBJ1-3, with 8 bases matching TRBD1. Germline values: CDR1 LGHNA, CDR2 YSLEER. V lost 0 bases to trimming and J lost 2 bases; unmatched junction nucleotides: 9. The CDR3 loop spans 18 amino acids. The CDR3 loop is CASSQDYFTGGTGNTIYF. The CDR3 region has the DNA TGCGCCAGCAGCCAAGATTATTTTACAGGGGGTACTGGAAACACCATATATTTT.

The V gene is TRBV7-3, the J gene TRBJ2-1; D unresolved. The CDR3 consists of 17 residues. Germline V gene lookup returns CDR1 SGHTA and CDR2 FQGTGA. V dropped 5 bases and J dropped 2 bases, with 19 bases sitting between them. The CDR3 region is CASSLGSSVGPYNEQFF. The CDR3 DNA follows: TGTGCCAGCAGCCTGGGGTCGTCAGTGGGCCCCTACAATGAGCAGTTCTTC. The whole variable domain, remainder taken from reference TRBV7-3 and TRBJ2-1, is GAGVSQTPSNKVTEKGKYVELRCDPISGHTALYWYRQSLGQGPEFLIYFQGTGAADDSGLPNDRFFAVRPEGSVSTLKIQRTERGDSAVYLCASSLGSSVGPYNEQFFGPGTRLTVL.

The chain couples TRBV7-8 to TRBJ2-5; the D is unclear. This CDR3 region has 13 residues. Germline V gene lookup returns CDR1 SGHVS and CDR2 FQNEAQ. Deletions cut 4 bases from V and 2 bases from J, with 8 bases between. The CDR3 nucleotides read TGTGCCAGCAGCTCCCCCCTGCAAGAGACCCAGTACTTC. It translates to CASSSPLQETQYF.

The chain combines TRBV30 with TRBJ2-2; D not certain. The ends were cut back, 4 bases at V and 6 bases at J, with 12 bases in the middle. In germline, CDR1 is GTSNPN, CDR2 SVGIG (reference sequence). CDR3 size: 13 residues. CDR3 nucleotides: TGTGCCTGGAACACCCATAAGGCCGGGGAGCTGTTTTTT. It is translated as CAWNTHKAGELFF.

The chain employs TRBV29-1 and TRBJ2-1, with D maybe TRBD1 (5 bases). The CDR3 runs to 13 residues. Germline V gene lookup returns CDR1 SQVTM and CDR2 ANQGSEA. The V and J ends lost 6 bases and 2 bases respectively, with 11 bases between them. The CDR3 nucleotides read TGCAGCGTACAGGAAATGGCCTACAATGAGCAGTTCTTC. It encodes CSVQEMAYNEQFF.

The genes are TRBV4-1 and TRBJ1-2; no clear D. The CDR3 extends over 15 amino acids. Germline lookup yields CDR1 MGHRA and CDR2 YSYEKL. The V end was cut by 1 base, the J end by 1 base, with 10 bases between. In nucleotides, the CDR3 is TGCGCCAGCAGCCAAGCCAGATCCAGTAACTATGGCTACACCTTC. This encodes CASSQARSSNYGYTF.

The CDR3, as DNA: TGTGCCAGCAGCCCTCTCGCAGGGGGTTACGAGCAGTACTTC. Its translation is CASSPLAGGYEQYF. The rearrangement joins TRBV7-7 to TRBJ2-7; 7 bases fit TRBD1. Trimming at V came to 5 bases and at J to 4 bases, leaving 8 bases not matched to a gene. Germline CDR1 is SSHAT and CDR2 is FNYEAQ (reference sequence). CDR3 size: 14 residues.

V is TRBV19 and J is TRBJ2-2, with D possibly being TRBD1 (5 bases). CDR3 length equals 15 residues. The V end lost 7 bases, the J end lost 5 bases, and 17 bases lay between the germline ends. CDR1 and CDR2 from the germline V gene are LNHDA and SQIVND (reference sequence). The CDR3 loop reads CASKVDSSATGELFF. CDR3 nucleotide sequence: TGTGCCAGTAAGGTCGACAGTTCCGCAACCGGGGAGCTGTTTTTT. Drawing the rest from reference TRBV19 and TRBJ2-2, the complete variable domain is DGGITQSPKYLFRKEGQNVTLSCEQNLNHDAMYWYRQDPGQGLRLIYYSQIVNDFQKGDIAEGYSVSREKKESFPLTVTSAQKNPTAFYLCASKVDSSATGELFFGEGSRLTVL.

The chain couples TRBV6-5 to TRBJ1-2; D might be TRBD1 (5 bases). CDR1 is MNHEY and CDR2 is SVGAGI in the germline V gene. The CDR3 spans 14 residues. V was shortened by 5 bases and J by 0 bases, with 10 bases between the two germline ends. CDR3 in amino acids: CASSPGYSNYGYTF. The CDR3 coding sequence is TGTGCCAGCAGTCCAGGGTATTCTAACTATGGCTACACCTTC.

This clone came up a few times. The chain joins TRBV6-5 to TRBJ2-7; D may match TRBD1 or TRBD2 (6 bases each). V was trimmed by 2 bases and J by 2 bases, leaving 13 bases between them. CDR1 is MNHEY and CDR2 is SVGAGI in the germline V gene. The CDR3 spans 15 residues. The CDR3 region has the DNA TGTGCCAGCAGTTACGGGCGGGACAACCCCTACGAGCAGTACTTC. This gives the protein CASSYGRDNPYEQYF.

This clone was detected a few times. The rearrangement joins TRBV19 to TRBJ1-5, with 8 bases identical to TRBD1. The CDR3 is made up of 14 amino acids. The V gene end was trimmed by 6 bases and the J gene end by 5 bases; junction bases not matched to a gene: 6. Germline-derived CDR1 and CDR2 are LNHDA and SQIVND (reference sequence). The CDR3 DNA reads as TGTGCCAGTAGCGGACAGGGCAATTATCAGCCCCAGCATTTT. This sequence encodes CASSGQGNYQPQHF.

This chain uses TRBV28 with TRBJ1-3, with no clear D. V shed 5 bases and J shed 4 bases, with 12 bases lying between them. CDR1 is MDHEN and CDR2 is SYDVKM in the germline V gene. The CDR3 totals 14 residues. This CDR3 is CASSIWYGGNTIYF. The CDR3 bases are TGTGCCAGCAGTATCTGGTACGGAGGAAACACCATATATTTT.

The chain employs TRBV4-1 and TRBJ1-1; 8 bases match TRBD1. CDR1 and CDR2 (germline): MGHRA, YSYEKL. Trimming took 4 bases from V and 6 from J; bases not matched to a gene: 16. The CDR3 extends over 17 amino acids. The CDR3 DNA follows: TGCGCCAGCAGCCCAGTCCTAAACCGGGGACAGGTTCCTGAAGCTTTCTTT. As protein: CASSPVLNRGQVPEAFF.

The rearrangement links TRBV6-5 to TRBJ1-1, with TRBD1 identical over 7 bases. There are 13 residues in the CDR3. Trimming cost V 6 bases and J 5 bases; bases outside gene matches: 6. Germline CDR1 and CDR2: MNHEY and SVGAGI. This CDR3 reads CASSRGRETEAFF. The CDR3 region has the DNA TGTGCCAGCAGCAGGGGGAGAGAAACTGAAGCTTTCTTT.

This sequence joins TRBV5-1 and TRBJ1-1; D possibly corresponds to TRBD1 (5 bases). The length of the CDR3 is 16 residues. Germline CDR1 reads SGHRS; CDR2 reads YFSETQ. Deletions cut 0 bases from V and 0 bases from J, with 12 bases between. The CDR3 nucleotides read TGCGCCAGCAGCTTGGGATCGGGGCAGTTGAACACTGAAGCTTTCTTT. Encoded protein: CASSLGSGQLNTEAFF.

The gene calls are TRBV29-1 and TRBJ2-5; maybe TRBD2 (5 bases). Near its end, the DNA agrees better with TRBJ2-7, so the J call may be wrong. The germline V gene encodes CDR1 SQVTM and CDR2 ANQGSEA. This CDR3 has 12 amino acids. Here the CDR3 reads CSVGEGAGEQYF. Here the CDR3 DNA reads TGCAGCGTTGGCGAGGGAGCCGGCGAGCAGTACTTC.

The chain employs TRBV10-3 and TRBJ1-4, with D possibly matching TRBD1 (6 bases). The CDR3 spans 14 residues. Germline V lookup: CDR1 ENHRY, CDR2 SYGVKD. The V end lost 10 bases, the J end lost 6 bases, and 18 bases lay between the germline ends. The DNA of the CDR3 is TGTGCCACCCGGACAGCTCAACGGGATGAAAAACTGTTTTTT. As protein: CATRTAQRDEKLFF.

The J gene is TRBJ1-6, the V gene TRBV30, with 7 bases identical to TRBD1. CDR1 is GTSNPN and CDR2 is SVGIG in the germline V gene (reference sequence). This CDR3 has 13 residues. V lost 1 base to trimming and J lost 7 bases; unmatched junction nucleotides: 1. The CDR3 here is CAWSGQGNSPLHF. CDR3 DNA: TGTGCCTGGAGTGGACAGGGAAATTCACCCCTCCACTTT.

The V call is TRBV29-1, the J call TRBJ2-2; 8 nucleotides agree with TRBD2. Trimming at V came to 7 bases and at J to 0 bases, leaving 4 bases not matched to a gene. The CDR3 is made up of 14 amino acids. In germline, CDR1 is SQVTM, CDR2 ANQGSEA. The CDR3, as DNA: TGCAGCGCAGCGGGGGCCACGAACACCGGGGAGCTGTTTTTT. Translating it yields CSAAGATNTGELFF.

The J gene is TRBJ1-1, the V gene TRBV7-8; perhaps TRBD1 as D (5 bases). The CDR3 totals 15 residues. Deletions cut 4 bases from V and 0 bases from J, with 12 bases between. Per the germline V gene, CDR1 is SGHVS and CDR2 is FQNEAQ. The CDR3 DNA follows: TGTGCCAGCAGCTCCTTGGGGGGTGTGAACACTGAAGCTTTCTTT. It yields the protein CASSSLGGVNTEAFF.